Listed below are T cell receptor beta chains from one sample, sequenced in a study of blood T cell repertoires in COVID-19. Assay: immunoSEQ multiplex PCR; the TCRdb copy retains only in-frame clones and omits some. The data show more than 400,000 clones, with 90% seen just once and approximately 0.65% held by the top ten. The sample taken for sequencing was PBMCs or T cells enriched from blood (not recorded which). The receptors here all came from a man between 18 and 35 years old who had recovered from COVID-19. Each CDR3 is given with its conserved first and last residue. Each record gives: D gene, clone size, J gene, V gene, CDR3 protein, CDR3 DNA. The D gene is left open where the match is weak. A clone size is listed for some rows: how often the clone was seen (once, few, many), or a class if it is expanded.

-	-	TRBJ1-2	TRBV30	CAWKSDSDYGYTF	TGTGCCTGGAAGAGCGACAGCGACTATGGCTACACCTTC
TRBD1	-	TRBJ1-2	TRBV9	CASSVVTGPGYGYTF	TGTGCCAGCAGCGTAGTGACAGGGCCTGGCTATGGCTACACCTTC
-	-	TRBJ2-5	TRBV2	CASTPGDRQETQYF	TGTGCCAGCACCCCAGGGGATCGACAAGAGACCCAGTACTTC
-	-	TRBJ1-1	TRBV5-3	CARPVVGTEQNTEAFF	TGTGCCAGACCAGTCGTGGGGACTGAACAGAACACTGAAGCTTTCTTT
-	-	TRBJ2-1	TRBV7-2	CASSFLMAGSYNEQFF	TGTGCCAGCAGCTTTTTGATGGCGGGGTCATACAATGAGCAGTTCTTC
TRBD1	once	TRBJ2-6	TRBV18	CASSPRATGAAGANVLTF	TGTGCCAGCTCACCACGGGCGACAGGGGCAGCTGGGGCCAACGTCCTGACTTTC
TRBD2	-	TRBJ2-1	TRBV12-3/TRBV12-4	CATERETYNEQFF	TGTGCCACAGAGCGGGAGACCTACAATGAGCAGTTCTTC
-	-	TRBJ2-6	TRBV28	CASSSLDRYGANVLTF	TGTGCCAGCAGTTCACTCGACAGGTATGGGGCCAACGTCCTGACTTTC
TRBD1	once	TRBJ1-2	TRBV28	CASSSGTGNYYGYTF	TGTGCCAGCAGTTCCGGGACAGGGAACTACTATGGCTACACCTTC
TRBD1	-	TRBJ1-1	TRBV28	CASSPADRDDTEAFF	TGTGCCAGCAGTCCCGCGGACAGGGATGATACTGAAGCTTTCTTT
-	-	TRBJ2-7	TRBV2	CASSEAPQGTYEQYF	TGTGCCAGCAGTGAAGCCCCCCAGGGGACCTACGAGCAGTACTTC
-	-	TRBJ1-4	TRBV27	CASSPGTLKKLFF	TGTGCCAGCAGCCCGGGGACATTAAAAAAACTGTTTTTT
TRBD2	-	TRBJ2-1	TRBV11-2	CASSLEPLAGYNEQFF	TGTGCCAGCAGCTTAGAGCCCCTAGCGGGGTACAATGAGCAGTTCTTC
TRBD1	-	TRBJ1-1	TRBV30	CAWNPTGGDEAFF	TGTGCCTGGAATCCGACAGGGGGTGACGAAGCTTTCTTT
-	-	TRBJ2-7	TRBV9	CASSVREGARSYEQYF	TGTGCCAGCAGCGTTCGGGAGGGGGCGCGCTCCTACGAGCAGTACTTC
-	-	TRBJ1-1	TRBV24-1	CATSDFPGTEAFF	TGTGCCACCAGTGATTTCCCCGGGACAGAAGCTTTCTTT
-	once	TRBJ2-4	TRBV19	CASSGGGGENIQYF	TGTGCCAGTAGTGGAGGGGGGGGAGAAAACATTCAGTACTTC